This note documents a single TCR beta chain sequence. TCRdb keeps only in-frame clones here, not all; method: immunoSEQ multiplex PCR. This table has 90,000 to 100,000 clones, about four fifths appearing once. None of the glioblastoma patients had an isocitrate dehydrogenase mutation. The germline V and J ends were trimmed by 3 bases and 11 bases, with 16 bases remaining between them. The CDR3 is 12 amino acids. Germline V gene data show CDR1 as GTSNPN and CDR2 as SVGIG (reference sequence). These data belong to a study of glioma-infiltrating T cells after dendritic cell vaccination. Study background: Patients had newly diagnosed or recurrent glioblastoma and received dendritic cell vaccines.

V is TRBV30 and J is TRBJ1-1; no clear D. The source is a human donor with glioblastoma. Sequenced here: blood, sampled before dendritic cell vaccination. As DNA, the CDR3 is TGTGCCTGGAGGAGTGTTCGGGGATGGGCTTTCTTT. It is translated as CAWRSVRGWAFF.